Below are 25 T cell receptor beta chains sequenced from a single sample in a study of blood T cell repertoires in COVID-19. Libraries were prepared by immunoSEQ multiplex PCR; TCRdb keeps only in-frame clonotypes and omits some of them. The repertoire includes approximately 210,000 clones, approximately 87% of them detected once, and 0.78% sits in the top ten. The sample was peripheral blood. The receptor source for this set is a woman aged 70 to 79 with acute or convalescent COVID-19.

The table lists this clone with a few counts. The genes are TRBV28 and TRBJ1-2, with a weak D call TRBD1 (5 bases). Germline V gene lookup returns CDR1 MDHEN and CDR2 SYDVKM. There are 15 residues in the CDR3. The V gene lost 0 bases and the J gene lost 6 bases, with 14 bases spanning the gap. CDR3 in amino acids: CASSLWETVGHGYTF. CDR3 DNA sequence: TGTGCCAGCAGTTTATGGGAGACAGTGGGCCATGGCTACACCTTC.

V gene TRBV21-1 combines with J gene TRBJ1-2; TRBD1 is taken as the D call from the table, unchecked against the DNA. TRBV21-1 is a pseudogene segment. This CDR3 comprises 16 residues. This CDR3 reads CASSKRGTGGAGGYTF. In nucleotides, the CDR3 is TGTGCCAGCAGCAAACGAGGGACAGGGGGCGCAGGAGGCTACACCTTC.

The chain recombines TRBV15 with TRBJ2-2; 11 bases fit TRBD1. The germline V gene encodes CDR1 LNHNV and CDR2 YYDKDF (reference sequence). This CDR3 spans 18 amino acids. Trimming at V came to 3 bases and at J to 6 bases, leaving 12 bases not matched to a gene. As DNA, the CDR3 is TGTGCCACCAGCAGCTGGACAGGGGGCGCAGGGGTCCCCGGGGAGCTGTTTTTT. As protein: CATSSWTGGAGVPGELFF.

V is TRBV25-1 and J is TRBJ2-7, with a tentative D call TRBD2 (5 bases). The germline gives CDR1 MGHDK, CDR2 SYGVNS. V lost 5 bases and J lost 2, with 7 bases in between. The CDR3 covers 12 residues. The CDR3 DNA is TGTGCCAGCAGTCCCGGGACCTACGAGCAGTACTTC. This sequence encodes CASSPGTYEQYF.

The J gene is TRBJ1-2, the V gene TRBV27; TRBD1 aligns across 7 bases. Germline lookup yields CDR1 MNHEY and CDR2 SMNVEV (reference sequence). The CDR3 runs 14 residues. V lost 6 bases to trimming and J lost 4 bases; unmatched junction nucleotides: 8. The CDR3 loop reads CASSLTGLSYGYTF. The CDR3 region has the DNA TGTGCCAGCAGCTTGACAGGGTTAAGCTATGGCTACACCTTC.

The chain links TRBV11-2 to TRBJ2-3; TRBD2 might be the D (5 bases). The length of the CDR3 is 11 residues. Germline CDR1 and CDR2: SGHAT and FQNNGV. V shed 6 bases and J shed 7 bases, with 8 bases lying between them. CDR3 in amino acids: CASRLGYTQYF. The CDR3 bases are TGTGCCAGCAGACTAGGATATACGCAGTATTTT.

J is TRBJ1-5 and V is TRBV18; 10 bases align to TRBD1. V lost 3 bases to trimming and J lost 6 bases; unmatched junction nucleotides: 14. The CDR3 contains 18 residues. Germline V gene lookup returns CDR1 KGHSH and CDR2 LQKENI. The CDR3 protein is CASSPATTYGTGVQPQHF. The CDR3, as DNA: TGTGCCAGCTCACCCGCCACCACGTATGGGACAGGGGTTCAGCCCCAGCATTTT.

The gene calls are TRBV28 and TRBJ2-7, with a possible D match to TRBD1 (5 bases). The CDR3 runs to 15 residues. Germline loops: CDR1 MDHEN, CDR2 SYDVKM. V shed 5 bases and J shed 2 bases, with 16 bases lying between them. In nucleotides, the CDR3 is TGTGCCAGCAGTACCCCGGTACCAGGGCCCTACGAGCAGTACTTC. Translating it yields CASSTPVPGPYEQYF.

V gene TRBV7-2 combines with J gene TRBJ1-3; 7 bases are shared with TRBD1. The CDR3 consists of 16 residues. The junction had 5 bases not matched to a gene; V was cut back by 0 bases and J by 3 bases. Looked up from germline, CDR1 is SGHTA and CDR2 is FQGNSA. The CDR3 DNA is TGTGCCAGCAGCTTAGCGAACAGGGGCAGTGGAAACACCATATATTTT. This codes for CASSLANRGSGNTIYF. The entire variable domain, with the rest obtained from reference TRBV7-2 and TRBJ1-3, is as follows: GAGVSQSPSNKVTEKGKDVELRCDPISGHTALYWYRQSLGQGLEFLIYFQGNSAPDKSGLPSDRFSAERTGGSVSTLTIQRTQQEDSAVYLCASSLANRGSGNTIYFGEGSWLTVV.

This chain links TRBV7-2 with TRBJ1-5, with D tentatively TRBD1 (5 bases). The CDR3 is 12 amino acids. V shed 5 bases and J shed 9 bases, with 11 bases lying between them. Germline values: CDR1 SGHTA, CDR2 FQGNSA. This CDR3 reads CASSRAGGPQHF. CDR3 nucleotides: TGTGCCAGCAGCCGGGCGGGGGGGCCCCAGCATTTT.

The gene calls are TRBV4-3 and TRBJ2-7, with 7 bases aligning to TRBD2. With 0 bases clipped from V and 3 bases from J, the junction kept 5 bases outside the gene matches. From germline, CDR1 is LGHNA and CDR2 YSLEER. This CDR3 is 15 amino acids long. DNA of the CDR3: TGCGCCAGCAGCCAAGATTGGGGGAGGGGCTACGAGCAGTACTTC. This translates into CASSQDWGRGYEQYF.

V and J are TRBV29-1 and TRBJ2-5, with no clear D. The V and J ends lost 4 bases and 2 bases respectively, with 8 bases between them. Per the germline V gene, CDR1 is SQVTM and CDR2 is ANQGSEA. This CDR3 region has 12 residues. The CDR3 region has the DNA TGCAGCGTTGCGGCAGGTCAAGAGACCCAGTACTTC. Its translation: CSVAAGQETQYF.

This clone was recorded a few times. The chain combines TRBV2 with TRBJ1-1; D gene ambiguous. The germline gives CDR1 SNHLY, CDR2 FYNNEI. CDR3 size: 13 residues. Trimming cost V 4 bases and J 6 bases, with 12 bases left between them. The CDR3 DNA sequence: TGTGCCAGCAGTGCTCATAGGGAGGCTGAAGCTTTCTTT. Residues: CASSAHREAEAFF. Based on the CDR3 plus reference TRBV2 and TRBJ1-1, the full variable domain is EPEVTQTPSHQVTQMGQEVILRCVPISNHLYFYWYRQILGQKVEFLVSFYNNEISEKSEIFDDQFSVERPDGSNFTLKIRSTKLEDSAMYFCASSAHREAEAFFGQGTRLTVV.

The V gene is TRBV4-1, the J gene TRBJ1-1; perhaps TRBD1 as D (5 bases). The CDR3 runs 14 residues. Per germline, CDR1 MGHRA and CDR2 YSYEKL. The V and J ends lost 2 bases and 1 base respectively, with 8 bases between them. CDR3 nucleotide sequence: TGCGCCAGCAGCCAATACGACAGGAACACTGAAGCTTTCTTT. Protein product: CASSQYDRNTEAFF.

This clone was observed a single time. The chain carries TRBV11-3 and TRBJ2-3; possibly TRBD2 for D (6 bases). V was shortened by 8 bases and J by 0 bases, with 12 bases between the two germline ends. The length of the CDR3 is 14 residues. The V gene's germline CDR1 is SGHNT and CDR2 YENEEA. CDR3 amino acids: CASVGLTSTDTQYF. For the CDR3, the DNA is TGTGCCAGCGTGGGACTCACGAGCACAGATACGCAGTATTTT.

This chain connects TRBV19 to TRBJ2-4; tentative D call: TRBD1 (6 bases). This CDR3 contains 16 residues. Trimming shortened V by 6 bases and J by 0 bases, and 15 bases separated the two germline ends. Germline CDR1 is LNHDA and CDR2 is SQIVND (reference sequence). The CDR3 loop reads CASSEGQLLAKNIQYF. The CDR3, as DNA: TGTGCCAGTAGCGAAGGACAGCTTTTAGCCAAAAACATTCAGTACTTC.

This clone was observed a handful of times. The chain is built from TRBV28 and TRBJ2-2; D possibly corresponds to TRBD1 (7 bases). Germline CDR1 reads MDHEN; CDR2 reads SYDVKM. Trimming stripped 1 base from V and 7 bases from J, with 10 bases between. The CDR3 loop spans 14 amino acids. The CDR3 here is CASSLSRGVGELFF. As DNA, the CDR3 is TGTGCCAGCAGTTTATCCAGGGGGGTCGGGGAGCTGTTTTTT.

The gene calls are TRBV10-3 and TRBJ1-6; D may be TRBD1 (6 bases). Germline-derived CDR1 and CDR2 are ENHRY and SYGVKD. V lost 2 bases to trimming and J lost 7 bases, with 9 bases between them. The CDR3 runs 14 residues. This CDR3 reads CAISEGQRNSPLHF. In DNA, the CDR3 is TGTGCCATCAGTGAGGGACAGCGAAATTCACCCCTCCACTTT.

The CDR3 spells CASSFRGLDTQYF. DNA of the CDR3: TGTGCCAGCAGCTTCCGGGGACTAGATACGCAGTATTTT. The rearrangement joins TRBV14 to TRBJ2-3, with a weak D call TRBD2 (6 bases). Germline values: CDR1 SGHDN, CDR2 FVKESK. V was pared by 5 bases and J by 5 bases, with 11 bases between. This CDR3 spans 13 amino acids.

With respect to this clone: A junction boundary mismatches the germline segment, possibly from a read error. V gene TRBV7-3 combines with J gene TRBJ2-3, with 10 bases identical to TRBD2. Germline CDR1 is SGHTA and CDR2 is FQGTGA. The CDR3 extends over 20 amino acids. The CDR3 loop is CASSLTPPPTSGRKGDTQYF. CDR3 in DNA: TGTGCCAGCAGCCTAACTCCACCGCCGACTAGCGGGCGGAAAGGAGATACGCAGTATTTT.

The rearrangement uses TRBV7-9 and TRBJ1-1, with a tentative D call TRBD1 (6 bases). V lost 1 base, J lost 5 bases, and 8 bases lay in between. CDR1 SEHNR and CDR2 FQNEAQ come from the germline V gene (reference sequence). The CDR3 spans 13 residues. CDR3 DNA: TGTGCCAGCAGCTTAGTACAGGGAACTGAAGCTTTCTTT. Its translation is CASSLVQGTEAFF.

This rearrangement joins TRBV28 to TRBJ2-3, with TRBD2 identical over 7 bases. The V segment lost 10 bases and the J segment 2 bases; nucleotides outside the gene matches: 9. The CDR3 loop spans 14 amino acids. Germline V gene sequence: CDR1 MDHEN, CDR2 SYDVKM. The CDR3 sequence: CATRAGLNTDTQYF. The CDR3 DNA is TGTGCCACTCGAGCGGGATTGAACACAGATACGCAGTATTTT.

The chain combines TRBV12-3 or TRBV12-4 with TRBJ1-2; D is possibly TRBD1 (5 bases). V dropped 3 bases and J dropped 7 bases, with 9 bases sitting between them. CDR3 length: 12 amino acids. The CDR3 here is CASSFTGSGYTF. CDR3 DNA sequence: TGTGCCAGCAGTTTCACAGGCTCTGGCTACACCTTC.

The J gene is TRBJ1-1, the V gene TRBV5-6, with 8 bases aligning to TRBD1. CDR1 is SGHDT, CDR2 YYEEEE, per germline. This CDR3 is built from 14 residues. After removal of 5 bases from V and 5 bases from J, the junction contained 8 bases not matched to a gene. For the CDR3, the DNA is TGTGCCAGCAGGCAGACAGGGGATCGGACTGAAGCTTTCTTT. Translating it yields CASRQTGDRTEAFF.

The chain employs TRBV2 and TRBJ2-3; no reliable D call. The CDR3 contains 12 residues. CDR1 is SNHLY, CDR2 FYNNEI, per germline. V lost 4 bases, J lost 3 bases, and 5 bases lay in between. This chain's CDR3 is CASSALTDTQYF. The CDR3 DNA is TGTGCCAGCAGTGCCCTAACAGATACGCAGTATTTT.